Shown below are 14 T cell receptor beta chains from a single sample sequenced in a study of CD8 T cells in ankylosing spondylitis. MiXCR, run by TCRdb on the 5' RACE reads, gives a single entry per CDR3 protein. Altogether about 360,000 distinct CDR3 sequences are present, approximately 22% being singletons, with the ten largest covering approximately 14%. The specimen sequenced was blood, either unsorted or a sorted T cell fraction (not recorded which). These receptors were taken from a male donor with ankylosing spondylitis or in good health (not recorded which).

The J gene is TRBJ2-3, the V gene TRBV14; possible D gene TRBD2, 6 bases. From germline, CDR1 is SGHDN and CDR2 FVKESK. V lost 2 bases to trimming and J lost 4 bases, with 13 bases between them. This CDR3 region has 15 residues. CDR3 region: CASSQPGLLADTQYF. Here the CDR3 DNA reads TGTGCCAGCAGCCAACCGGGACTCCTGGCAGATACGCAGTATTTT.

The chain has TRBV9 and TRBJ2-3; 9 positions match TRBD2. The CDR3 has 15 amino acids. The V gene's germline CDR1 is SGDLS and CDR2 YYNGEE. J was trimmed by 5 bases and V by 3 bases; bases with no gene match: 7. The chain's CDR3 is CASSEGGLAGDTQYF. CDR3 DNA: TGTGCCAGCAGCGAGGGGGGACTAGCTGGAGATACGCAGTATTTT.

This clonotype was observed many times. The CDR3 bases are TGTGCCAGCACACCCACCGGGGTAGTTCTCAATGAGCAGTTCTTC. Translated, it gives CASTPTGVVLNEQFF. The chain recombines TRBV27 with TRBJ2-1; possible D gene TRBD2, 5 bases. Between the trimmed V and J ends, which lost 7 bases and 6 bases, there was a span of 19 bases. This CDR3 region has 15 residues. The germline V gene encodes CDR1 MNHEY and CDR2 SMNVEV (reference sequence).

V usage is TRBV3-1 and J usage is TRBJ2-2; 8 bases fit TRBD1. Germline assignment: CDR1 LGHDT and CDR2 YNNKEL (reference sequence). V was pared by 4 bases and J by 6 bases, with 4 bases of the junction left unmatched. The CDR3 is 14 residues long. The CDR3 bases are TGTGCCAGCAGCCCCCGACAGGGGCCCGGGGAGCTGTTTTTT. Protein product: CASSPRQGPGELFF.

V and J are TRBV12-3 or TRBV12-4 and TRBJ2-1; possible D gene TRBD1, 5 bases. This CDR3 is 20 amino acids long. V lost 7 bases and J lost 0, with 28 bases in between. CDR3 bases: TGTGCCAGCACCCTCTCTGTACCCACAGGTCCGAGCCCCTCCTACAATGAGCAGTTCTTC. Its translation: CASTLSVPTGPSPSYNEQFF.

In nucleotides, the CDR3 is TGCGCCAGCAGCCAAAGACCTCAGGGCTCCTACAATGAGCAGTTCTTC. It specifies CASSQRPQGSYNEQFF. The chain employs TRBV4-1 and TRBJ2-1, with a weak D call TRBD1 (5 bases). CDR1 and CDR2 (germline): MGHRA, YSYEKL. Trimming pared 2 bases from V and 0 bases from J, leaving 11 bases between. The CDR3 totals 16 residues.

This rearrangement joins TRBV19 to TRBJ1-1; D perhaps matches TRBD1 (6 bases). Germline V gene sequence: CDR1 LNHDA, CDR2 SQIVND (reference sequence). The CDR3 totals 15 residues. V dropped 10 bases and J dropped 1 base, with 19 bases sitting between them. The DNA of the CDR3 is TGTGCCACTACCCTATACAGGGAACAGAACACTGAAGCTTTCTTT. It encodes CATTLYREQNTEAFF. Filled out from reference TRBV19 and TRBJ1-1, the complete variable domain reads DGGITQSPKYLFRKEGQNVTLSCEQNLNHDAMYWYRQDPGQGLRLIYYSQIVNDFQKGDIAEGYSVSREKKESFPLTVTSAQKNPTAFYLCATTLYREQNTEAFFGQGTRLTVV.

The gene calls are TRBV5-1 and TRBJ1-2, with 7 bases matching TRBD1. The CDR3 loop spans 15 amino acids. V was clipped by 5 bases and J by 2 bases; unmatched bases: 9. Germline V gene lookup returns CDR1 SGHRS and CDR2 YFSETQ. CDR3 coding DNA: TGCGCCAGCAGTCCTGAAAGACAGGGAAACTATGGCTACACCTTC. This gives the protein CASSPERQGNYGYTF.

The chain has TRBV27 and TRBJ2-2, with a weak D call TRBD1 (6 bases). With 6 bases removed from V and 3 bases from J, the gap between germline ends came to 11 bases. The CDR3 consists of 14 residues. The V gene's germline CDR1 is MNHEY and CDR2 SMNVEV (reference sequence). The CDR3 reads CASSRGDYTGELFF. The CDR3 coding sequence is TGTGCCAGCAGCAGGGGTGATTACACCGGGGAGCTGTTTTTT.

There are many counts of this clonotype. The J gene is TRBJ2-1, the V gene TRBV12-3 or TRBV12-4; TRBD2 agrees at 15 bases. This CDR3 comprises 14 residues. Trimming removed 4 bases from V and 16 bases from J; junction bases left unmatched: 8. The CDR3 nucleotides are TGTGCCAGCAGTTACGGGACTAGCGGGGGGAACACCTTCTTC. Amino acids: CASSYGTSGGNTFF.

The chain employs TRBV4-2 and TRBJ2-1; 12 positions agree with TRBD2. The CDR3 covers 18 residues. Germline trimming cut 0 bases from V and 2 bases from J; bases unmatched to any gene: 5. The germline CDR1 and CDR2 sequences are LGHNA and YNFKEQ. This chain's CDR3 is CASSQDPGLAGTYNEQFF. CDR3 coding DNA: TGTGCCAGCAGCCAAGACCCCGGACTAGCGGGGACCTACAATGAGCAGTTCTTC.

This sequence joins TRBV9 and TRBJ1-1; 9 bases are a match to TRBD1. V shed 0 bases and J 4 bases; nucleotides not matched to a gene: 1. The CDR3 runs 14 residues. Germline lookup yields CDR1 SGDLS and CDR2 YYNGEE. The CDR3 DNA follows: TGTGCCAGCAGCGTAGGGGACAGGGCCACTGAAGCTTTCTTT. Its protein is CASSVGDRATEAFF.

This clonotype was recorded many times. This chain uses TRBV12-3 or TRBV12-4 with TRBJ2-2, with D perhaps being TRBD1 or TRBD2 (5 bases each). The V and J ends lost 3 bases and 5 bases respectively, with 7 bases between them. The CDR3 consists of 13 residues. This CDR3 reads CASSFGGTGELFF. The CDR3 bases are TGTGCCAGCAGTTTTGGGGGTACCGGGGAGCTGTTTTTT.

This clonotype was picked up a small number of times. J is TRBJ2-5 and V is TRBV4-1; perhaps TRBD1 as D (6 bases). The CDR3 sequence is 14 residues long. V shed 3 bases and J shed 1 base, with 9 bases lying between them. Germline loops: CDR1 MGHRA, CDR2 YSYEKL. The CDR3 sequence: CASSHKTGQETQYF. The CDR3 coding sequence is TGCGCCAGCAGCCACAAGACAGGCCAAGAGACCCAGTACTTC.